These T cell receptor beta chains were read from a single sample in a study of blood T cell repertoires in COVID-19. Produced via immunoSEQ multiplex PCR; TCRdb's table is partial and in-frame only. Of roughly 500,000 clones in the sample, more than 75% were seen once. The sequenced sample consisted of PBMCs or T cells enriched from blood (not recorded which). These receptors all stem from a woman between 40 and 50 years old who had recovered from COVID-19. CDR3s include the opening cysteine and the closing phenylalanine or tryptophan. Fields, in order: V gene, D gene, clone size, J gene, CDR3 length, CDR3 DNA, CDR3 protein. The D gene is left open where the match is weak. Only part of the rows carry a size: once, few, many, or a class if the clone is expanded.

TRBV24-1,TRBD2,NA,TRBJ2-7,16,TGTGCCACCAGTGATTCTCGGACTAGCGGTTCCTACGAGCAGTACTTC,CATSDSRTSGSYEQYF
TRBV9,TRBD2,NA,TRBJ2-1,14,TGTGCCAGCGCCGGGACTAGCGGGAGAAATGAGCAGTTCTTC,CASAGTSGRNEQFF
TRBV5-1,NA,NA,TRBJ1-3,16,TGCGCCAGCAGCTGGGTTGGGGCTCTCTCTGGAAACACCATATATTTT,CASSWVGALSGNTIYF
TRBV4-3,TRBD1,NA,TRBJ2-1,17,TGCGCCAGCAGCCAAAGGACAGGGCCCAGTGGGTATAATGAGCAGTTCTTC,CASSQRTGPSGYNEQFF
TRBV9,NA,few,TRBJ1-1,13,TGTGCCAGCAGCAAAACTACGAACACTGAAGCTTTCTTT,CASSKTTNTEAFF
TRBV29-1,TRBD1,NA,TRBJ1-1,13,TGCAGCGTTGGACAGGGGGCTGTCACTGAAGCTTTCTTT,CSVGQGAVTEAFF
TRBV10-3,NA,once,TRBJ1-1,12,TGTGCCATCAGCCCTCGAGGCACTGAAGCTTTCTTT,CAISPRGTEAFF
TRBV12-3/TRBV12-4,NA,NA,TRBJ2-1,12,TGTGCCAGCAGTTTATCCGGCAATGAGCAGTTCTTC,CASSLSGNEQFF
TRBV5-1,NA,NA,TRBJ1-6,17,TGCGCCAGCAGCTTGGCCGGCGGGGGGAATAAGGATTCACCCCTCCACTTT,CASSLAGGGNKDSPLHF
TRBV9,NA,NA,TRBJ2-2,14,TGTGCCAGCAGCCCAGGTCTGAACACCGGGGAGCTGTTTTTT,CASSPGLNTGELFF
TRBV3-1/TRBV3-2,TRBD2,NA,TRBJ2-5,15,TGTGCCACAAAGACTAGCGGGGCCTCCCAAGAGACCCAGTACTTC,CATKTSGASQETQYF
TRBV10-3,TRBD1,NA,TRBJ2-1,15,TGTGCCATCAGTGAGGGACAGGGGATAGGCAATGAGCAGTTCTTC,CAISEGQGIGNEQFF
TRBV4-2,NA,NA,TRBJ2-7,14,TGTGCCAGCAGCCAAACTACAGGGACCTACGAGCAGTACTTC,CASSQTTGTYEQYF
TRBV2,TRBD1,NA,TRBJ1-5,15,TGTGCCAGCAGTGTGCCAACAGGGGGGGATCAGCCCCAGCATTTT,CASSVPTGGDQPQHF
TRBV4-3,TRBD2,NA,TRBJ2-1,15,TGCGCCAGCAGCCGGGGACTAGTAGGGGCAAATGAGCAGTTCTTC,CASSRGLVGANEQFF
TRBV9,TRBD1,NA,TRBJ1-2,14,TGTGCCAGCAGCGTAGGTCAAGGGGGCGATGGCTACACCTTC,CASSVGQGGDGYTF
TRBV3-1/TRBV3-2,TRBD2,NA,TRBJ2-7,16,TGTGCCAGCAGCCAGTACGGGACTAGCGGGGGTTACGAGCAGTACTTC,CASSQYGTSGGYEQYF
TRBV27,NA,NA,TRBJ2-1,16,TGTGCCAGCAGCGAGGATACTCACCTTACGGGGAATGAGCAGTTCTTC,CASSEDTHLTGNEQFF
TRBV7-9,NA,NA,TRBJ1-4,12,TGTGCCAGCGGTCGTGACAGCGAAAAACTGTTTTTT,CASGRDSEKLFF
TRBV5-4,TRBD1,NA,TRBJ2-3,14,TGTGCCAGCAGCAGGCCGGGACAGGGGGATACGCAGTATTTT,CASSRPGQGDTQYF
TRBV9,TRBD2,NA,TRBJ2-1,16,TGTGCCAGCAGCGTAGAGGCTAGCGGGAGGGGGAATGAGCAGTTCTTC,CASSVEASGRGNEQFF
TRBV7-9,NA,NA,TRBJ2-7,13,TGTGCCAGCAGCTTATATGAGGGATTAGGGCAGTACTTC,CASSLYEGLGQYF
TRBV5-5,TRBD1,NA,TRBJ1-2,16,TGTGCCAGCAGCTCGCGGTACAGGGGTGGTGACTATGGCTACACCTTC,CASSSRYRGGDYGYTF
TRBV7-8,NA,NA,TRBJ1-5,17,TGTGCCAGCAGCTTAACGTATTCGGGGGGTGCAGGTCAGCCCCAGCATTTT,CASSLTYSGGAGQPQHF
TRBV4-3,NA,NA,TRBJ1-2,15,TGCGCTAGCAGCCAAGATGGGGGCGCGGTCTATGGCTACACCTTC,CASSQDGGAVYGYTF
TRBV15,NA,NA,TRBJ2-5,15,TGTGCCACCAGCAGAGATCAAAGTAGTGAGGAGACCCAGTACTTC,CATSRDQSSEETQYF
TRBV5-4,NA,NA,TRBJ1-1,19,TGTGCCAGCAGCTCCGCCTCCTTTATGGAAAGGACAGCTAACACTGAAGCTTTCTTT,CASSSASFMERTANTEAFF
TRBV7-2,NA,NA,TRBJ2-5,11,TGTGCCAGCAGTTTTATGGAGACCCAGTACTTC,CASSFMETQYF
TRBV4-1,NA,NA,TRBJ2-7,13,TGCGCCAGCAGTCCGAACCGGGGCTACGAGCAGTACTTC,CASSPNRGYEQYF
TRBV27,TRBD1,NA,TRBJ1-4,16,TGTGCCAGCAACCCCGGGACAGGGAGAGATCCGGAAAAACTGTTTTTT,CASNPGTGRDPEKLFF
TRBV19,NA,NA,TRBJ1-5,15,TGTGCCAGTAGTATGGCAGGCTCGGTCAGACAGCCCCAGCATTTT,CASSMAGSVRQPQHF
TRBV10-3,TRBD2,NA,TRBJ2-3,14,TGTGCCATGGGGCTAGCGGATTCGACAGATACGCAGTATTTT,CAMGLADSTDTQYF
TRBV5-1,TRBD2,NA,TRBJ2-2,16,TGCGCCAGCAGCCCGGGCCCTCTAGCGGGAGCCGGGGAGCTGTTTTTT,CASSPGPLAGAGELFF
TRBV19,TRBD2,NA,TRBJ2-7,15,TGTGCCAGTAGACTTACTAGCGGGAGCACCTACGAGCAGTACTTC,CASRLTSGSTYEQYF
TRBV18,TRBD2,NA,TRBJ2-1,17,TGTGCCAGCTCACCATGGCCCCCGGGACTAGAGAATAATGAGCAGTTCTTC,CASSPWPPGLENNEQFF
TRBV2,NA,once,TRBJ1-1,16,TGTGCCAGCAGTTGGCGAATTACAGGGTCGAACACTGAAGCTTTCTTT,CASSWRITGSNTEAFF
TRBV3-1/TRBV3-2,TRBD2,NA,TRBJ2-7,16,TGTGCCAGCAGCCAAGGTGTAGCGGGAGCCGCTGGTGAGCAGTACTTC,CASSQGVAGAAGEQYF
TRBV7-7,TRBD2,NA,TRBJ2-3,15,TGTGCCAGCAGCTTAGAAGGTAGCGGGAGAGGTACGCAGTATTTT,CASSLEGSGRGTQYF
TRBV7-2,NA,NA,TRBJ1-5,14,TGTGCCAGCAGCTTAGCTTATACCAGTCAGCCCCAGCATTTT,CASSLAYTSQPQHF
TRBV12-3/TRBV12-4,NA,few,TRBJ1-1,12,TGTGCCAGCAGTTCCCATACAGGGTACGCTTTCTTT,CASSSHTGYAFF
TRBV5-6,NA,NA,TRBJ1-5,14,TGTGCCAGCAGCCCCGGAGGGGGCAATCAGCCCCAGCATTTT,CASSPGGGNQPQHF
TRBV6-1,TRBD1,NA,TRBJ1-5,15,TGTGCCAGCAGTGAGACAGGGGGTGGCAATCAGCCCCAGCATTTT,CASSETGGGNQPQHF
TRBV29-1,TRBD1,NA,TRBJ2-7,13,TGCAGCGTTGGGTGGACAGGCCCCTACGAGCAGTACTTC,CSVGWTGPYEQYF
TRBV27,TRBD1,NA,TRBJ1-2,17,TGTGCCAGCAGTTTATCGTTCGGACAGGGGACCTCCTATGGCTACACCTTC,CASSLSFGQGTSYGYTF
TRBV11-3,TRBD2,once,TRBJ2-4,16,TGTGCCAGCAGCCGGACTAGCGGGCAGAGGGAAAACATTCAGTACTTC,CASSRTSGQRENIQYF
TRBV10-3,TRBD1,once,TRBJ2-7,17,TGTGCCATCAGTTCCCGGACAGGTACGACAAGCTCCTACGAGCAGTACTTC,CAISSRTGTTSSYEQYF
TRBV7-2,TRBD2,once,TRBJ2-1,13,TGTGCCAGCAGCTATAGCGGGCACAATGAGCAGTTCTTC,CASSYSGHNEQFF
TRBV3-1/TRBV3-2,NA,NA,TRBJ2-2,12,TGTGCCAGCAGCCAGGCCACCGGGGAGCTGTTTTTT,CASSQATGELFF
TRBV27,TRBD1,NA,TRBJ1-2,16,TGTGCCAGCAGTTCTATCCCACAGGGGGGAACGGGGGGCTACACCTTC,CASSSIPQGGTGGYTF
TRBV3-1/TRBV3-2,TRBD2,NA,TRBJ2-1,17,TGTGCCAGCAGCCAAGATTTCCCGGGACTAGGGTACAATGAGCAGTTCTTC,CASSQDFPGLGYNEQFF
TRBV5-1,NA,NA,TRBJ1-2,14,TGCGCCAGCAGCACAACGGGACAAAATTATGGCTACACCTTC,CASSTTGQNYGYTF
TRBV2,NA,NA,TRBJ2-7,12,TGTGCCAGCAACAGGTTGGGCTACGAGCAGTACTTC,CASNRLGYEQYF
TRBV7-2,TRBD1,NA,TRBJ2-1,17,TGTGCCAGCAGCTCCCCCCAGGGACAGGGGGCAAGGGATGAGCAGTTCTTC,CASSSPQGQGARDEQFF
TRBV24-1,NA,NA,TRBJ2-7,13,TGTGCCACCAGTGATTTGACCGCGGGGGAGCAGTACTTC,CATSDLTAGEQYF
TRBV5-4,TRBD2,NA,TRBJ2-5,15,TGTGCCAGCAGCTTGGCGGGACTAGCGGGTGAGACCCAGTACTTC,CASSLAGLAGETQYF
TRBV19,NA,NA,TRBJ2-3,15,TGTGCCAGTAGTAGTCTGGGGGCCCGCACAGATACGCAGTATTTT,CASSSLGARTDTQYF
TRBV6-6,NA,NA,TRBJ1-1,13,TGTGCCAGCAGGTCAATACGGGATACGAAAGCTTTCTTT,CASRSIRDTKAFF
TRBV18,TRBD2,NA,TRBJ2-7,17,TGTGCCAGCTCACCAACGACTAGCGGGACCTTGAAGAGGGAGCAGTACTTC,CASSPTTSGTLKREQYF
TRBV12-3/TRBV12-4,NA,NA,TRBJ2-7,13,TGTGCCAGCAGTTTAGGGCAGGGGTACGAGCAGTACTTC,CASSLGQGYEQYF